This T cell receptor (beta chain) was identified in a study of human T cells and chemical hapten exposure. Study in general: Across samples, TCR yields varied, mostly owing to small differences in pooled library volumes. Study-level results: Unchanged with DPC sensitization were TCRs above 1 in 1000 frequency.

Details on this clonotype: Its antigen remains unidentified.

The V segment lost 5 bases and the J segment 2 bases; nucleotides outside the gene matches: 13. Germline CDR1 reads MNHEY; CDR2 reads SMNVEV (reference sequence). This CDR3 comprises 19 residues. The library put unique molecular identifiers onto individual cDNA molecules. Under the authors' procedure: Counts of TCRs in each sample centred on a median of around 96,000 and extended from roughly 25,000 to 750,000. TCRdb analysed the RACE reads with MiXCR anew, one entry per CDR3 protein. TCRdb, rather than the study authors, made the V and J calls. This sample has 35,000 to 50,000 distinct CDR3 sequences; 3.5% to 4.5% occur once, and the top ten carry roughly 1.6%. Noted time point: healthy volunteer bleed at 2 weeks. Researchers extracted total RNA from unfractionated whole blood.

The source of this sequence is a female donor in good health. Some clones in this sample may be carry-over from other donors' samples. The genes are TRBV27 and TRBJ2-3, with 13 bases aligning to TRBD2. The material sequenced was whole blood. CDR3 nucleotide sequence: TGTGCCAGCAGTCGATTCCCCCCGGGACTAGCGGGGTACACAGATACGCAGTATTTT. This gives the protein CASSRFPPGLAGYTDTQYF.